This T cell receptor (beta chain) was profiled in a study of beta chain features in type 1 diabetes. The study reverse transcribed the entire isolated RNA, so it sequenced expressed TCRB transcripts. The table came from immunoSEQ multiplex PCR; TCRdb's copy has only in-frame clones and leaves some out. This table holds 600,000 to 650,000 clones, roughly a sixth found once. Trimming took 4 bases from V and 7 from J, leaving 9 bases between them. The CDR3 totals 12 residues. Germline values: CDR1 SGHDT, CDR2 YYEEEE. The genes are TRBV5-6 and TRBJ2-1; no clear D gene. This TCR came from a man between 18 and 35 years old in good health. Sequenced: naive CD4+ T cells from blood. The CDR3 loop reads CASSRDWNEQFF. DNA of the CDR3: TGTGCCAGCAGCCGAGATTGGAATGAGCAGTTCTTC.